Listed below are T cell receptor beta chains from one sample, sequenced in a study of metastatic and nonmetastatic thyroid tumors. MiXCR re-clonotyped the PCR reads for TCRdb. The sample lists 15,000 to 20,000 clones, about 25% occurring once. The sequenced sample was adjacent normal tissue. The receptors were gathered from a female donor with papillary thyroid cancer or a benign thyroid nodule (not recorded which). Some clones in this sample may be carry-over from other donors' samples. The CDR3 runs from the conserved cysteine through the conserved F or W. D genes are given only for firm matches. For some rows the clone size is stated as once, few or many, or as a class when expanded; others skip it.

CDR3 protein: CASGRYKYNSPLHF; CDR3 DNA: TGTGCCAGCGGAAGGTACAAATATAATTCACCCCTCCACTTT; clone size: many; J gene: TRBJ1-6; V gene: TRBV28; D gene: NA
CDR3 protein: CASSYGLAGVGEQYF; CDR3 DNA: TGTGCCAGCAGTTATGGACTAGCGGGAGTGGGCGAGCAGTACTTC; clone size: NA; J gene: TRBJ2-7; V gene: TRBV28; D gene: TRBD2
CDR3 protein: CASSYGEGYNSPLHF; CDR3 DNA: TGTGCCAGCAGCTACGGAGAGGGCTATAATTCACCCCTCCACTTT; clone size: NA; J gene: TRBJ1-6; V gene: TRBV7-2; D gene: NA
CDR3 protein: CASTPRGLNSPLHF; CDR3 DNA: TGCGCCAGTACTCCGAGGGGGCTAAATTCACCCCTCCACTTT; clone size: many; J gene: TRBJ1-6; V gene: TRBV10-1; D gene: TRBD1
CDR3 protein: CASSSPSGAYEQYF; CDR3 DNA: TGTGCCAGCAGTTCCCCGTCGGGGGCCTACGAGCAGTACTTC; clone size: many; J gene: TRBJ2-7; V gene: TRBV6-2/TRBV6-3; D gene: NA
CDR3 protein: CASSSLTGKYGYTF; CDR3 DNA: TGTGCCAGCAGTTCTCTGACAGGAAAATATGGCTACACCTTC; clone size: few; J gene: TRBJ1-2; V gene: TRBV6-5; D gene: NA
CDR3 protein: CASDQRRNGYTF; CDR3 DNA: TGTGCCAGCGACCAGAGGCGCAATGGCTACACCTTC; clone size: NA; J gene: TRBJ1-2; V gene: TRBV6-1; D gene: NA
CDR3 protein: CASSLTSADTQYF; CDR3 DNA: TGTGCCAGCAGCTTAACTAGCGCAGATACGCAGTATTTT; clone size: few; J gene: TRBJ2-3; V gene: TRBV7-3; D gene: NA
CDR3 protein: CASSPTQGVGYTF; CDR3 DNA: TGTGCCAGCAGCCCAACGCAGGGGGTTGGCTACACCTTC; clone size: few; J gene: TRBJ1-2; V gene: TRBV28; D gene: TRBD1
CDR3 protein: CASSESGAGGSEQYF; CDR3 DNA: TGCGCCAGCAGTGAGTCAGGGGCAGGGGGCTCCGAGCAGTACTTC; clone size: NA; J gene: TRBJ2-7; V gene: TRBV10-1; D gene: TRBD1
CDR3 protein: CSTETQYF; CDR3 DNA: TGCAGTACAGAGACCCAGTACTTC; clone size: NA; J gene: TRBJ2-5; V gene: TRBV20-1; D gene: NA
CDR3 protein: CASSLDVTDTQYF; CDR3 DNA: TGTGCCAGCAGCTTAGATGTAACAGATACGCAGTATTTT; clone size: few; J gene: TRBJ2-3; V gene: TRBV11-2; D gene: NA
CDR3 protein: CAVRDQNSYEQYF; CDR3 DNA: TGTGCCGTCCGGGACCAGAACTCCTACGAGCAGTACTTC; clone size: few; J gene: TRBJ2-7; V gene: TRBV15; D gene: NA
CDR3 protein: CSAPHAGGDTEAFF; CDR3 DNA: TGCAGTGCCCCCCATGCAGGAGGTGACACTGAAGCTTTCTTT; clone size: NA; J gene: TRBJ1-1; V gene: TRBV20-1; D gene: NA
CDR3 protein: CASSPGIDNEQFF; CDR3 DNA: TGCGCCAGCAGCCCCGGGATCGACAATGAGCAGTTCTTC; clone size: few; J gene: TRBJ2-1; V gene: TRBV5-1; D gene: NA
CDR3 protein: CASSSPQGSRYEQYF; CDR3 DNA: TGTGCCAGCAGCTCCCCACAGGGTAGTAGGTACGAGCAGTACTTC; clone size: few; J gene: TRBJ2-7; V gene: TRBV6-2/TRBV6-3; D gene: NA
CDR3 protein: CASSSTSGRLGTGELFF; CDR3 DNA: TGTGCCAGCAGTTCGACTAGCGGGAGGTTGGGCACCGGGGAGCTGTTTTTT; clone size: NA; J gene: TRBJ2-2; V gene: TRBV28; D gene: TRBD2
CDR3 protein: CAIGTSNTEAFF; CDR3 DNA: TGTGCCATCGGGACATCGAACACTGAAGCTTTCTTT; clone size: NA; J gene: TRBJ1-1; V gene: TRBV10-3; D gene: NA
CDR3 protein: CASSYSSRGGGNTIYF; CDR3 DNA: TGTGCCAGCAGTTACTCATCCAGGGGCGGTGGAAACACCATATATTTT; clone size: few; J gene: TRBJ1-3; V gene: TRBV6-2/TRBV6-3; D gene: NA
CDR3 protein: CSASRGYNEQFF; CDR3 DNA: TGCAGTGCTAGCAGGGGATACAATGAGCAGTTCTTC; clone size: NA; J gene: TRBJ2-1; V gene: TRBV20-1; D gene: NA
CDR3 protein: CASSLEARSLRTGELFF; CDR3 DNA: TGTGCCAGCAGCTTAGAAGCCCGTTCTTTGAGGACCGGGGAGCTGTTTTTT; clone size: many; J gene: TRBJ2-2; V gene: TRBV7-8; D gene: NA